Listed here are 6 T cell receptor beta chains from one sample, sequenced in a study of shared clonotypes between healthy human individuals. Libraries were prepared by immunoSEQ multiplex PCR; TCRdb keeps only in-frame clonotypes and omits some of them. The sample has roughly 1,800,000 clones, around 96% seen once; the top ten hold more than 0.9%. Positively selected for CCR7, the CD45RO-negative cells used as naive CD8 cells excluded terminally differentiated effector memory CD45RA+ cells. Material for sequencing was naive CD8+ T cells sorted from blood. The receptors were gathered from a man aged 18 to 29 in good health.

The chain couples TRBV18 to TRBJ1-6; D is undetermined. V lost 0 bases to trimming and J lost 10 bases, with 7 bases between them. The CDR3 is made up of 13 amino acids. Germline V CDR1 and CDR2: KGHSH, LQKENI. The CDR3: CASSPPGFSPLHF. CDR3 nucleotides: TGTGCCAGCTCACCACCTGGGTTCTCACCCCTCCACTTT.

V and J are TRBV19 and TRBJ2-7; tentatively, D is TRBD2 (6 bases). Germline V gives CDR1 LNHDA, CDR2 SQIVND (reference sequence). This CDR3 spans 14 amino acids. V was shortened by 4 bases and J by 1 base, with 11 bases between the two germline ends. CDR3 protein: CASSSRRESYEQYF. The CDR3 DNA is TGTGCCAGTAGTAGCAGACGGGAGTCCTACGAGCAGTACTTC. The full variable domain, completed using reference TRBV19 and TRBJ2-7, is DGGITQSPKYLFRKEGQNVTLSCEQNLNHDAMYWYRQDPGQGLRLIYYSQIVNDFQKGDIAEGYSVSREKKESFPLTVTSAQKNPTAFYLCASSSRRESYEQYFGPGTRLTVT.

As to this clone: The same CDR3 can be traced to other DNA sequences in this sample. This sequence joins TRBV27 and TRBJ2-7; 10 bases line up with TRBD2. The V gene's germline CDR1 is MNHEY and CDR2 SMNVEV (reference sequence). The trim removed 5 bases at V and 3 bases at J, leaving 4 bases unmatched. The CDR3 runs to 14 residues. Written as DNA, the CDR3 is TGTGCCAGCAGTCCTGGACTAGCGGACTACGAGCAGTACTTC. It translates to CASSPGLADYEQYF.

V usage is TRBV25-1 and J usage is TRBJ2-7, with D uncertain. There are 14 residues in the CDR3. V lost 1 base to trimming and J lost 5 bases, with 12 bases between them. The germline V gene encodes CDR1 MGHDK and CDR2 SYGVNS. The CDR3 region is CASSEWARRDEQYF. CDR3 coding DNA: TGTGCCAGCAGTGAATGGGCTCGCCGGGACGAGCAGTACTTC.

The chain combines TRBV7-6 with TRBJ2-3; D gene unclear. Per the germline V gene, CDR1 is SGHVS and CDR2 is FNYEAQ. The CDR3 totals 17 residues. The ends were cut back, 5 bases at V and 0 bases at J, with 18 bases in the middle. The CDR3, as DNA: TGTGCCAGCAGCCTCGCCCCTGGCGTCCCAAGCACAGATACGCAGTATTTT. Amino acid sequence: CASSLAPGVPSTDTQYF.

V is TRBV28 and J is TRBJ1-1, with D perhaps matching TRBD1 (5 bases). Germline-derived CDR1 and CDR2 are MDHEN and SYDVKM. The CDR3 loop spans 14 amino acids. V was trimmed by 6 bases and J by 5 bases, leaving 16 bases between them. CDR3 bases: TGTGCCAGCAGCGCTGCGGGGGGTTGGACTGAAGCTTTCTTT. This gives the protein CASSAAGGWTEAFF.